A selection of T cell receptor beta chains follows, all from one sample in a study of response to subunit inactivated influenza vaccine. Using its own MiXCR run on the RT-PCR reads, TCRdb lists one record per CDR3 protein. The sample gives about 500,000 distinct CDR3 sequences, approximately 17% of which show up once; less than 4% is in the top ten. The source was CD4+ T cells sorted from PBMCs, collected around 25 months after vaccination. These receptor sequences come from a man in his fifties or sixties who received an inactivated influenza vaccine. CDR3s include the opening cysteine and the closing phenylalanine or tryptophan. Size values are once, few and many counts, or a class for expanded clones, and some rows have none.

V	size	length	J	CDR3
TRBV3-1	few	12	TRBJ1-2	CASSQDRRGYTF
TRBV7-6	NA	14	TRBJ2-2	CASSLVYRTGELFF
TRBV20-1	NA	12	TRBJ2-1	CSAPRSYNEQFF
TRBV5-5	NA	16	TRBJ2-7	CASSSNSAGAGEEQYF
TRBV12-3/TRBV12-4	many	12	TRBJ2-5	CASSFNRETQYF
TRBV7-9	NA	12	TRBJ2-1	CASSLGSLWQFF
TRBV18	few	15	TRBJ1-1	CASSPLGGVRTEAFF
TRBV9	NA	14	TRBJ1-2	CASSVEGTIYGYTF
TRBV11-2	many	13	TRBJ1-1	CASSLEGRGHAFF
TRBV4-1	few	15	TRBJ1-2	CASSQTGPPGDGYTF
TRBV6-1	NA	14	TRBJ1-4	CASSPGQINEKLFF
TRBV24-1	few	13	TRBJ2-7	CATSTTGSYEQYF
TRBV7-8	few	16	TRBJ2-3	CASSLLASGRSDTQYF
TRBV18	NA	19	TRBJ2-3	CASSPRELAENPSTDTQYF
TRBV7-2	NA	14	TRBJ2-3	CASSLQGITDTQYF
TRBV28	NA	16	TRBJ1-2	CASRYSLVGDGYGYTF
TRBV6-1	NA	15	TRBJ2-7	CASRPGTSGSYEQYF
TRBV28	many	14	TRBJ1-2	CASSSGQGTDGYTF
TRBV4-2	NA	18	TRBJ2-4	CASSQDPRQGGILSIQYF
TRBV7-3	few	16	TRBJ2-2	CASSPKVGGMSGELFF
TRBV9	many	11	TRBJ1-1	CASSPGTEAFF
TRBV15	few	16	TRBJ2-1	CATSRDLGLAEMEQFF
TRBV6-5	NA	12	TRBJ1-2	CASLDISHGYTF
TRBV27	many	13	TRBJ1-2	CASSRDRVYGYTF
TRBV7-2	few	16	TRBJ2-2	CANTRTGGLNTGELFF
TRBV27	few	15	TRBJ2-3	CASSLHPRGTDTQYF